This T cell receptor beta chain was identified in a study of T cell responses to AZD1222 COVID-19 vaccine. Whole-study results and caveats: Repertoire samples came only from after the peak T cell response. Seropositive at baseline were only six AZD1222 recipients. Once two AZD1222 doses were given, Spike-specific TCR breadth and depth went up.

Points on this clone: No antigen is known for it.

Looked up from germline, CDR1 is LGHNA and CDR2 is YSLEER. The length of the CDR3 is 16 residues. Trimming left V 0 bases short and J 1 base short, with 12 bases between. Data came from immunoSEQ multiplex PCR; TCRdb stores just in-frame clones and leaves some out. The data show 200,000 to 300,000 clones, 93% seen once. V usage is TRBV4-3 and J usage is TRBJ1-1; D ambiguous. This sequence was found in an adult in good health. The specimen comprised peripheral blood, sampled on day 0 of AZD1222 vaccination. As DNA, the CDR3 is TGCGCCAGCAGCCAAGATCTTAGGACGGCGAACACTGAAGCTTTCTTT. It encodes CASSQDLRTANTEAFF.